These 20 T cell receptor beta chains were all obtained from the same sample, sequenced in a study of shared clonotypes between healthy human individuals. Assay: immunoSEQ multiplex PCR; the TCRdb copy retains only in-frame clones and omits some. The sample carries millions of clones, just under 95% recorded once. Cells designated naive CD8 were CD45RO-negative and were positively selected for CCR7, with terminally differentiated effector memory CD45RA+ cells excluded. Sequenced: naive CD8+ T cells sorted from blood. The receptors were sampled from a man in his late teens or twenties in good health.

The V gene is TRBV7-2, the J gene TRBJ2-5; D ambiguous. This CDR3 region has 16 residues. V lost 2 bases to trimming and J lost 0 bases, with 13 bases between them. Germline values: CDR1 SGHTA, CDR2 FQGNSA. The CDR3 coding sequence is TGTGCCAGCAGCTTATTCGGCGCCAGTGACCAAGAGACCCAGTACTTC. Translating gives CASSLFGASDQETQYF.

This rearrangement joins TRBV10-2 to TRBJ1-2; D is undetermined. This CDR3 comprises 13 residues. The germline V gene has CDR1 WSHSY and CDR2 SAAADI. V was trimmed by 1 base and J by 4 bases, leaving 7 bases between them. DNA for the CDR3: TGCGCCAGCAGTGAGTTGGACGGCTATGGCTACACCTTC. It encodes CASSELDGYGYTF.

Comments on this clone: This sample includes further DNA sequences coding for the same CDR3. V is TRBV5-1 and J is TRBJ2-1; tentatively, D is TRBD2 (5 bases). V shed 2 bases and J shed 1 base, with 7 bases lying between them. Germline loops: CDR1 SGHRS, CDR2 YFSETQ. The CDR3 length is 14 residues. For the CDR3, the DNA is TGCGCCAGCAGCTTCGCGGGTTCCTACAATGAGCAGTTCTTC. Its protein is CASSFAGSYNEQFF.

CDR3 DNA sequence: TGTGCCAGCAGCTTTTCAGGGAGTCGTGAGACCCAGTACTTC. The encoded protein is CASSFSGSRETQYF. The chain uses TRBV7-9 and TRBJ2-5; the D gene could be TRBD1 or TRBD2 (5 bases each). Germline loops: CDR1 SEHNR, CDR2 FQNEAQ (reference sequence). The germline V and J ends were trimmed by 3 bases and 5 bases, with 13 bases remaining between them. This CDR3 is built from 14 residues.

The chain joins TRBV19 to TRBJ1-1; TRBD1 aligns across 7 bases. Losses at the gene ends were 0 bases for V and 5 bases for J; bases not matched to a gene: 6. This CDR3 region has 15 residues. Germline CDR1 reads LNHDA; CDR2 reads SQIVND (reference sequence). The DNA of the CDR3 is TGTGCCAGTAGTATAGACCCAGGGGGTTTGACTGAAGCTTTCTTT. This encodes CASSIDPGGLTEAFF.

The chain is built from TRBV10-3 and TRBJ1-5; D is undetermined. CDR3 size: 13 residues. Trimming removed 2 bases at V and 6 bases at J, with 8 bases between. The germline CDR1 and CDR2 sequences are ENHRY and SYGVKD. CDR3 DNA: TGTGCCATCAGTGAGATGACCGCTCAGCCCCAGCATTTT. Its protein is CAISEMTAQPQHF.

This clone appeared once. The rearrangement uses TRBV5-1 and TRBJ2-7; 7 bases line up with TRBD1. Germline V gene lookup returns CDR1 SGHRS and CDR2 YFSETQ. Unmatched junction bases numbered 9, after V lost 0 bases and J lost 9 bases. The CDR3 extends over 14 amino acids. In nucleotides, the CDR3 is TGCGCCAGCAGCTTGGTTACAGGGGATGAGTGGCAGTACTTC. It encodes CASSLVTGDEWQYF.

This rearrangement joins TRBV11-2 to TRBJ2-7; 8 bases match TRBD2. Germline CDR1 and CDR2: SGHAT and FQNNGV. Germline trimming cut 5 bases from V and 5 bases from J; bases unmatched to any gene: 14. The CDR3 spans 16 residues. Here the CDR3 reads CASSGRNSGRINEQYF. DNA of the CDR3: TGTGCCAGCAGCGGCCGCAACAGCGGGAGAATAAACGAGCAGTACTTC.

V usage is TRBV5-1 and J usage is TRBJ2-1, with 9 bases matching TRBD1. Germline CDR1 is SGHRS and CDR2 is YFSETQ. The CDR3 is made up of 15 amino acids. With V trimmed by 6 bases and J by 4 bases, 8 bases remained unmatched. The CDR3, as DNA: TGCGCCAGCAACCCTCGGACAGGGGTATACAATGAGCAGTTCTTC. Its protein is CASNPRTGVYNEQFF.

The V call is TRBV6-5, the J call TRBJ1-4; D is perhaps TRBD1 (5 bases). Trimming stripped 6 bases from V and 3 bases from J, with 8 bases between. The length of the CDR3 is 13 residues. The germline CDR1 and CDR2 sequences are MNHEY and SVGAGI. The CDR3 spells CASRGAANEKLFF. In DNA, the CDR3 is TGTGCCAGCAGAGGGGCAGCTAATGAAAAACTGTTTTTT.

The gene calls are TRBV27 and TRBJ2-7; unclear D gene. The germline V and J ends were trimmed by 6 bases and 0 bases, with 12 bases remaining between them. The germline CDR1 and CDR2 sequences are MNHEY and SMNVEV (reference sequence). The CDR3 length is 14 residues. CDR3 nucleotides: TGTGCCAGCAGCAAAGACATAACCTCCTACGAGCAGTACTTC. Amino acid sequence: CASSKDITSYEQYF.

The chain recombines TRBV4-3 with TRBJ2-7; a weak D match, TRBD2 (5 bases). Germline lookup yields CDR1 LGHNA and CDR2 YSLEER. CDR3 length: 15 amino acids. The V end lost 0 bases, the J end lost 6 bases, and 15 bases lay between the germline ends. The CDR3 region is CASSQDRLALGEQYF. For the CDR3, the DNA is TGCGCCAGCAGCCAAGATCGGCTAGCACTCGGCGAGCAGTACTTC.

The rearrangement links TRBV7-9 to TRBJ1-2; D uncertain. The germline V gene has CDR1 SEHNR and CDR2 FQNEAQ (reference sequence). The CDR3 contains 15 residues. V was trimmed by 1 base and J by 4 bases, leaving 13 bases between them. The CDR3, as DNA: TGTGCCAGCAGCTTAGTTGGACCCTTGGCCTATGGCTACACCTTC. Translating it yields CASSLVGPLAYGYTF.

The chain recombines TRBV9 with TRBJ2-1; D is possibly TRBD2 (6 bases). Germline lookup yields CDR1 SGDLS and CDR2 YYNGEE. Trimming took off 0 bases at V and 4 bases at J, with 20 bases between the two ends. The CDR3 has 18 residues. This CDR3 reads CASSVVGGTGGFYNEQFF. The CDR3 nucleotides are TGTGCCAGCAGCGTAGTGGGTGGGACTGGAGGGTTTTACAATGAGCAGTTCTTC.

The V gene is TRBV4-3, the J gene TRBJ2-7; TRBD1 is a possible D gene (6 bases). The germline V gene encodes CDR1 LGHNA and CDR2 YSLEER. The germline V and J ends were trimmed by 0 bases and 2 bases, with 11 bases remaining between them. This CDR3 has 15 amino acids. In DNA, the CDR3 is TGCGCCAGCAGCCAAGAAGTCGGACAGACCTACGAGCAGTACTTC. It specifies CASSQEVGQTYEQYF.

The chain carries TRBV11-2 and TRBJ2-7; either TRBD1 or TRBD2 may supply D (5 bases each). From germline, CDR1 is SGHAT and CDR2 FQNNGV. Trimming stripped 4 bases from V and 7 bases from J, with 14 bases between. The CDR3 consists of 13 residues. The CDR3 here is CASSSGTEWEQYF. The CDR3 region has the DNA TGTGCCAGCAGCTCCGGGACCGAGTGGGAGCAGTACTTC.

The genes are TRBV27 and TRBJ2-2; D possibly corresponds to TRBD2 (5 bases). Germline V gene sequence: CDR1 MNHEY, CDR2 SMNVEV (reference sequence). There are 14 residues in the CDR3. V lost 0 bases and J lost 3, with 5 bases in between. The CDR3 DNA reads TGTGCCAGCAGTTTATCGAGGGACACCGGGGAGCTGTTTTTT. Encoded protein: CASSLSRDTGELFF.

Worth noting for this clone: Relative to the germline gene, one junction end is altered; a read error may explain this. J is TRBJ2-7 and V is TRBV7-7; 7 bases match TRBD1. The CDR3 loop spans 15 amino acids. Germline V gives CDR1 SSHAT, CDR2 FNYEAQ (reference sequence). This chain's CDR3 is CASSLGDSLSYEQYF. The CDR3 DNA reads TGTGCTAGCAGCCTAGGGGACAGCCTCTCCTACGAGCAGTACTTC.

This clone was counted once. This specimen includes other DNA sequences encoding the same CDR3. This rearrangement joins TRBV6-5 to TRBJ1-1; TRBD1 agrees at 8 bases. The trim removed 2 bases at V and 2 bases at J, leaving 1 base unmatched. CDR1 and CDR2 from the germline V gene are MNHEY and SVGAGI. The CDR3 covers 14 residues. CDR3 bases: TGTGCCAGCAGTTACGGGACAGGAAACACTGAAGCTTTCTTT. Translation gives CASSYGTGNTEAFF.

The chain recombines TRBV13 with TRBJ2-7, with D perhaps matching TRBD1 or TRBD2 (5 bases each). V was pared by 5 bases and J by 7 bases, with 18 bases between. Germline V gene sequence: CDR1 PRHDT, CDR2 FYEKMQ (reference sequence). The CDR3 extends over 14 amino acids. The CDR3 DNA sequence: TGTGCCAGCAGCGAGGGGTTAAGCCTGGGGGAGCAGTACTTC. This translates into CASSEGLSLGEQYF.